The 9 T cell receptor beta chains below were found in one sample sequenced in a study of T cell responses to AZD1222 COVID-19 vaccine. Method: immunoSEQ multiplex PCR; TCRdb's copy keeps in-frame clones and lacks some. This sample has 130,000 to 150,000 clones, with roughly 90% found just once. The material was peripheral blood, obtained on day 0 of AZD1222 vaccination. These receptors were taken from an adult in good health.

The chain employs TRBV11-2 and TRBJ2-2, with no clear D. This CDR3 has 13 residues. V was cut by 0 bases and J by 6 bases, with 5 bases left in between. Germline loops: CDR1 SGHAT, CDR2 FQNNGV. The CDR3 here is CASSLDLAGELFF. DNA of the CDR3: TGTGCCAGCAGCTTAGATTTGGCCGGGGAGCTGTTTTTT.

V usage is TRBV7-9 and J usage is TRBJ2-7; D uncertain. The CDR3 spans 11 residues. V lost 3 bases, J lost 7 bases, and 7 bases lay in between. Germline V gene data show CDR1 as SEHNR and CDR2 as FQNEAQ (reference sequence). In nucleotides, the CDR3 is TGTGCCAGCAGCTTTACGAGGGAGCAGTACTTC. This codes for CASSFTREQYF.

The rearrangement links TRBV6-5 to TRBJ1-5, with TRBD1 identical over 10 bases. The V gene's germline CDR1 is MNHEY and CDR2 SVGAGI. This CDR3 has 13 residues. The junction had 5 bases not matched to a gene; V was cut back by 8 bases and J by 7 bases. In DNA form, the CDR3 reads TGTGCCAGCGGGGGGACAGGGGACCAGCCCCAGCATTTT. Translation: CASGGTGDQPQHF.

The rearrangement links TRBV19 to TRBJ2-1, with D possibly TRBD2 on 5 matching bases. The CDR3 sequence is 14 residues long. Trimming took off 6 bases at V and 5 bases at J, with 14 bases between the two ends. The germline V gene has CDR1 LNHDA and CDR2 SQIVND (reference sequence). As DNA, the CDR3 is TGTGCCAGTAGGAGCGGATTAGTCAACAATGAGCAGTTCTTC. This encodes CASRSGLVNNEQFF.

The chain combines TRBV3-1 (or the pseudogene TRBV3-2) with TRBJ1-1; TRBD1 matches 8 bases. V was pared by 1 base and J by 3 bases, with 1 base of the junction left unmatched. From germline, CDR1 is LGHDT and CDR2 YNNKEL (reference sequence). The CDR3 length is 14 residues. CDR3 nucleotides: TGTGCCAGCAGCCAAGTGGACAGGGACACTGAAGCTTTCTTT. It translates to CASSQVDRDTEAFF.

This rearrangement joins TRBV7-9 to TRBJ2-5; 11 positions agree with TRBD2. The CDR3 sequence is 16 residues long. Per the germline V gene, CDR1 is SEHNR and CDR2 is FQNEAQ (reference sequence). Germline trimming cut 5 bases from V and 2 bases from J; bases unmatched to any gene: 7. The CDR3: CASSVGTSGIQETQYF. In DNA form, the CDR3 reads TGTGCCAGCAGCGTAGGGACTAGCGGTATACAAGAGACCCAGTACTTC.

The chain couples TRBV18 to TRBJ1-1; no clear D gene. Germline V CDR1 and CDR2: KGHSH, LQKENI. Between the trimmed V and J ends, which lost 2 bases and 8 bases, there was a span of 9 bases. This CDR3 region has 12 residues. The CDR3 here is CASSPGRTEAFF. The CDR3 DNA reads as TGTGCCAGCTCACCAGGCCGGACCGAAGCTTTCTTT.

This clone was detected once. The chain joins TRBV9 to TRBJ1-2; 7 bases are a match to TRBD1. Losses at the gene ends were 1 base for V and 6 bases for J; bases not matched to a gene: 6. Germline lookup yields CDR1 SGDLS and CDR2 YYNGEE. There are 14 residues in the CDR3. The CDR3 DNA reads TGTGCCAGCAGCGTACAGTCGACAGGGCATGGCTACACCTTC. This codes for CASSVQSTGHGYTF. Combining the CDR3 with reference TRBV9 and TRBJ1-2 gives the whole variable domain DSGVTQTPKHLITATGQRVTLRCSPRSGDLSVYWYQQSLDQGLQFLIQYYNGEERAKGNILERFSAQQFPDLHSELNLSSLELGDSALYFCASSVQSTGHGYTFGSGTRLTVV.

The V gene is TRBV18, the J gene TRBJ2-1, with D possibly being TRBD2 (6 bases). Germline CDR1 reads KGHSH; CDR2 reads LQKENI. The CDR3 is 17 residues long. Deletions cut 1 base from V and 7 bases from J, with 20 bases between. The CDR3 region is CASSPRVSAGTSNEQFF. In nucleotides, the CDR3 is TGTGCCAGCTCACCACGTGTAAGCGCCGGGACTTCAAATGAGCAGTTCTTC.